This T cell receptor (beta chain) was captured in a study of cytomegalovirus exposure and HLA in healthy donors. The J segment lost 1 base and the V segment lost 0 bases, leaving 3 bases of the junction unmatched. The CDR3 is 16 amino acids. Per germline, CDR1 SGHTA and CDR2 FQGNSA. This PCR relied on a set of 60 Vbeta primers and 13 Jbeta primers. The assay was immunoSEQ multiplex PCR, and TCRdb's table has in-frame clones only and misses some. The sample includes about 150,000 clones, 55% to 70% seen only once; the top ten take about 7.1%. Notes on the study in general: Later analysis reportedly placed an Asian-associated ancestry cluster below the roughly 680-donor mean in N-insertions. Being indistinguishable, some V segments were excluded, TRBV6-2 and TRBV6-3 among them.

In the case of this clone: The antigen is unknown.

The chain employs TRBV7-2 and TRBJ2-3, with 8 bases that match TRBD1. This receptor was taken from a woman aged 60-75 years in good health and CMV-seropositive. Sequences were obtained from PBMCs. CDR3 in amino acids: CASSLALTGGTDTQYF. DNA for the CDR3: TGTGCCAGCAGCTTAGCGCTGACAGGGGGCACAGATACGCAGTATTTT.